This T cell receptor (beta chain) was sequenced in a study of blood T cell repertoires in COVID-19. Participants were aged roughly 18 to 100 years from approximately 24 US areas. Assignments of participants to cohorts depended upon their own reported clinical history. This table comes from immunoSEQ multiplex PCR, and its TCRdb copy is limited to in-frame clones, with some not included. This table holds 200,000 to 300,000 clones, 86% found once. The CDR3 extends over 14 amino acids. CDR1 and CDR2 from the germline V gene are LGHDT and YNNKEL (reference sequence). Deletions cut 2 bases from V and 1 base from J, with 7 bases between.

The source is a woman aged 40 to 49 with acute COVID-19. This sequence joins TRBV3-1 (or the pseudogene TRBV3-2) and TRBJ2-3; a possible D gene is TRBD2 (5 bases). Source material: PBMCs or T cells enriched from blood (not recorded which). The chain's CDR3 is CASSQTAGTDTQYF. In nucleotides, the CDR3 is TGTGCCAGCAGCCAAACAGCGGGCACAGATACGCAGTATTTT.